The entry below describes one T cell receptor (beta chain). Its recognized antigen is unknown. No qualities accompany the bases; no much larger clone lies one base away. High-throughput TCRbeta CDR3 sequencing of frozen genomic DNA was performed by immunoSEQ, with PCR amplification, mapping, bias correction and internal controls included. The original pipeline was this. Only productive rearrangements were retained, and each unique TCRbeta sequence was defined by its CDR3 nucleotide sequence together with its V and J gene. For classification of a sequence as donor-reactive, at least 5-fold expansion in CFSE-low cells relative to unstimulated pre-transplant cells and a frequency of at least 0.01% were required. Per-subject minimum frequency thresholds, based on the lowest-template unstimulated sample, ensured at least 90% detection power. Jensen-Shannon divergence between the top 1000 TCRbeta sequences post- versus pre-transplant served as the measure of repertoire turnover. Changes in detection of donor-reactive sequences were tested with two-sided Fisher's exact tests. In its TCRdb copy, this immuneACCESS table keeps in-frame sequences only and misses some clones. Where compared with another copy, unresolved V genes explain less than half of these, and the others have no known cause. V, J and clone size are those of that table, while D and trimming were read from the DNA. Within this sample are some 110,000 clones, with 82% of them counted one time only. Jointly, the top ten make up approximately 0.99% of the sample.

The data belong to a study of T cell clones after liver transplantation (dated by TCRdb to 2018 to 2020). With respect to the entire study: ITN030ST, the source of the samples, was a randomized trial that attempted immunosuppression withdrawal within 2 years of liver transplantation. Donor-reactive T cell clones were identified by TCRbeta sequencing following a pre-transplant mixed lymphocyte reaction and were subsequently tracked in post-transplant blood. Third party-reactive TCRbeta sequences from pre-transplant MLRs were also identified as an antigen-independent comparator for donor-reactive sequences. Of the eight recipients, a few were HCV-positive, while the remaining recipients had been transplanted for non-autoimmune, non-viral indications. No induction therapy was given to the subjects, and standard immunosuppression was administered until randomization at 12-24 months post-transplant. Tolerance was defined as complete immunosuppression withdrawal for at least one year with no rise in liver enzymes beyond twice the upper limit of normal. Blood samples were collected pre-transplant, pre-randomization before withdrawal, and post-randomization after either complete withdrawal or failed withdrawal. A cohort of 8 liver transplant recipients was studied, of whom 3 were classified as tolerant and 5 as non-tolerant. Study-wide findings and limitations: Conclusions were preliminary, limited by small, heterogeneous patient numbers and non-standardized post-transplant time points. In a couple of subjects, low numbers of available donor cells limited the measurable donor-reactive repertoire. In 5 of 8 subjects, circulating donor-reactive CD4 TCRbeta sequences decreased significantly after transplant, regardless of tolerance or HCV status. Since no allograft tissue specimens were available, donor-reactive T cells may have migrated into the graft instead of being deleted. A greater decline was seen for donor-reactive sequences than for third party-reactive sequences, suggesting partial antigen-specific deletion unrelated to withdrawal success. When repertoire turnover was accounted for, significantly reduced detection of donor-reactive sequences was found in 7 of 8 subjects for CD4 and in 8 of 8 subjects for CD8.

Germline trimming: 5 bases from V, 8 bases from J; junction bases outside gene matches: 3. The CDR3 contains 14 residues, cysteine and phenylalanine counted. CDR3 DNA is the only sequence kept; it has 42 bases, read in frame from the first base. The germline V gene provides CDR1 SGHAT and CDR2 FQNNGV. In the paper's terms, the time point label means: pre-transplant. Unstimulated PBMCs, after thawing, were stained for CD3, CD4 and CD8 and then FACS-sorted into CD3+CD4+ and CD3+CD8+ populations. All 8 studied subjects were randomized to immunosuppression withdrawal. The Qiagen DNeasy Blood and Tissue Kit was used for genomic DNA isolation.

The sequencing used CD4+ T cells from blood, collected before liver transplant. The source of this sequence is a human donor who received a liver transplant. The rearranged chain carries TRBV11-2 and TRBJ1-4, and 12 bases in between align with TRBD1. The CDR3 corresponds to CASSPGTGGEKLFF. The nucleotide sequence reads TGTGCCAGCAGCCCCGGGACAGGGGGCGAAAAACTGTTTTTT.